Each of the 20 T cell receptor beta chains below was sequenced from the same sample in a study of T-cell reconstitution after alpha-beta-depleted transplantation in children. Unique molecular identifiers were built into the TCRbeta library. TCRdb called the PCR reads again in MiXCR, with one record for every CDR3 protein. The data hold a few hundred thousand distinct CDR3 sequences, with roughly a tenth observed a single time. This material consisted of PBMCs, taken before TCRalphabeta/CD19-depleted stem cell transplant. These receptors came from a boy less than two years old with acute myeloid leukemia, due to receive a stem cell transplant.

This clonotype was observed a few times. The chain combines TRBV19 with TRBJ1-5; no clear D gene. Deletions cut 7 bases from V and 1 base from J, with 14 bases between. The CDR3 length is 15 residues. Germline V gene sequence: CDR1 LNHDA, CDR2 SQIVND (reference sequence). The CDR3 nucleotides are TGTGCCAGTACACCACCCGGGTTCAGCAATCAGCCCCAGCATTTT. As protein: CASTPPGFSNQPQHF.

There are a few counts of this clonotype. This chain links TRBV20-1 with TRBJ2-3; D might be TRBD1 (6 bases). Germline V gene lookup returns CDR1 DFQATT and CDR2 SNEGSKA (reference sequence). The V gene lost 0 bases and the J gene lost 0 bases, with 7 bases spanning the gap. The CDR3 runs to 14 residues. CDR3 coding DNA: TGCAGTGCTAGAGATGGGGGCAGCACAGATACGCAGTATTTT. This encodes CSARDGGSTDTQYF.

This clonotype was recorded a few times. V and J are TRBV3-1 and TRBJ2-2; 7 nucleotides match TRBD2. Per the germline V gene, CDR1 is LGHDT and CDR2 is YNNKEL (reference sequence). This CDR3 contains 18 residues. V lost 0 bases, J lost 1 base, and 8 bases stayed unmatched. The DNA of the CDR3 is TGTGCCAGCAGCCAAGACTTTTGGCTAGCGGAGAACACCGGGGAGCTGTTTTTT. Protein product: CASSQDFWLAENTGELFF.

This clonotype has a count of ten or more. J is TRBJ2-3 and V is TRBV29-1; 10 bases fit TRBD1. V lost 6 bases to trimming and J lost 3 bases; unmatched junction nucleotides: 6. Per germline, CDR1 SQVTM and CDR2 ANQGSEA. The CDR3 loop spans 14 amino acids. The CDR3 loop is CSVAGTGVTDTQYF. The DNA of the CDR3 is TGCAGCGTAGCCGGGACAGGGGTGACAGATACGCAGTATTTT.

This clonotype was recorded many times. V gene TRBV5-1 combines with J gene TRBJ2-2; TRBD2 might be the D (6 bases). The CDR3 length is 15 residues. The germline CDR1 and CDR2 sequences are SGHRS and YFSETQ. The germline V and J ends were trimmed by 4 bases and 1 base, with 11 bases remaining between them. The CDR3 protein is CASSAGLQNTGELFF. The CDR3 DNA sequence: TGCGCCAGCAGCGCGGGACTTCAGAACACCGGGGAGCTGTTTTTT.

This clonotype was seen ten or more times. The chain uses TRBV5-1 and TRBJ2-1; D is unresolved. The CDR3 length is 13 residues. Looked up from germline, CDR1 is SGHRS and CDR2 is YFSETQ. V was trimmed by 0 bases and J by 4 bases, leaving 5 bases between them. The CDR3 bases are TGCGCCAGCAGCTTGGACAGTTACAATGAGCAGTTCTTC. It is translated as CASSLDSYNEQFF.

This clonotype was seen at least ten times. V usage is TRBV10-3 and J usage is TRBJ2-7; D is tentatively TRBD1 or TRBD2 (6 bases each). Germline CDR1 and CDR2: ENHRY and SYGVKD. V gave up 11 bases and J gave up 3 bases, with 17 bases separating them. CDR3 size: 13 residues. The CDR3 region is CASTGTEGYEQYF. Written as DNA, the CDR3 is TGTGCCTCAACAGGGACGGAGGGCTACGAGCAGTACTTC.

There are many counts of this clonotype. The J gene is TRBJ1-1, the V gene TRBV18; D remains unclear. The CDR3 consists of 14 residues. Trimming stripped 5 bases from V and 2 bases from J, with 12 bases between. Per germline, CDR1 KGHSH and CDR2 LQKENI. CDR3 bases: TGTGCCAGCTCAGTAGGACCGACCAACACTGAAGCTTTCTTT. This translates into CASSVGPTNTEAFF.

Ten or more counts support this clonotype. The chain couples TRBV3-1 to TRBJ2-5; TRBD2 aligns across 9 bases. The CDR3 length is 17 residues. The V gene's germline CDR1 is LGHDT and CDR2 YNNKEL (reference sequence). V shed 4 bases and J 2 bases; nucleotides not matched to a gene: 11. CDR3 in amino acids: CASSPYLSSGKQETQYF. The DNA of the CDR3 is TGTGCCAGCAGCCCGTATTTATCTAGCGGGAAACAAGAGACCCAGTACTTC.

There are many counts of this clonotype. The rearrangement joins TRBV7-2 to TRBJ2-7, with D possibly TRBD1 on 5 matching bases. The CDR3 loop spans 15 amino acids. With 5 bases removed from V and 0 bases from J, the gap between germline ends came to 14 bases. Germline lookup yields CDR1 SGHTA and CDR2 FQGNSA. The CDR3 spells CASSLTGRRSYEQYF. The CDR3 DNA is TGTGCCAGCAGCCTTACAGGACGACGCTCCTACGAGCAGTACTTC.

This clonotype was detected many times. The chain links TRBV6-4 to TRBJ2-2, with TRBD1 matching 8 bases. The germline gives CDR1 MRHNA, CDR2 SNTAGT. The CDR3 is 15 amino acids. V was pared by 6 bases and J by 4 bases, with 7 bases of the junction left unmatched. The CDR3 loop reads CASRQNRGSTGELFF. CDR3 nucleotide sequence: TGTGCCAGCAGACAAAACAGGGGGAGCACCGGGGAGCTGTTTTTT.

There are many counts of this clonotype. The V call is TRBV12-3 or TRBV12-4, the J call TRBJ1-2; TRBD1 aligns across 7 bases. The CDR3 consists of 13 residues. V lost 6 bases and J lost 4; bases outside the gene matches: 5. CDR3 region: CASRRQGPYGYTF. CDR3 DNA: TGTGCCAGCAGGCGACAGGGCCCCTATGGCTACACCTTC.

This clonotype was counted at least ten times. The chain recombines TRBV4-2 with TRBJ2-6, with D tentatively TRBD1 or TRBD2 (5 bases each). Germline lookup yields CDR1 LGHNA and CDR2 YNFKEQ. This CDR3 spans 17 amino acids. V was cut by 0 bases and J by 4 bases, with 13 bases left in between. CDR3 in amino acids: CASSQDLGVPGANVLTF. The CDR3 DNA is TGTGCCAGCAGCCAAGATCTGGGGGTCCCGGGGGCCAACGTCCTGACTTTC.

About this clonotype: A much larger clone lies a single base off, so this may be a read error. In DNA form, the CDR3 reads TGTGCCAGCAGCTTCTTAGGTGTGGGCGATGGCTACACCTTC. This gives the protein CASSFLGVGDGYTF. This rearrangement joins TRBV7-6 to TRBJ1-2; D remains unclear. The CDR3 sequence is 14 residues long. CDR1 and CDR2 (germline): SGHVS, FNYEAQ. V dropped 3 bases and J dropped 6 bases, with 14 bases sitting between them. Full variable domain (remainder filled in from reference TRBV7-6 and TRBJ1-2): GAGVSQSPRYKVTKRGQDVALRCDPISGHVSLYWYRQALGQGPEFLTYFNYEAQQDKSGLPNDRFSAERPEGSISTLTIQRTEQRDSAMYRCASSFLGVGDGYTFGSGTRLTVV.

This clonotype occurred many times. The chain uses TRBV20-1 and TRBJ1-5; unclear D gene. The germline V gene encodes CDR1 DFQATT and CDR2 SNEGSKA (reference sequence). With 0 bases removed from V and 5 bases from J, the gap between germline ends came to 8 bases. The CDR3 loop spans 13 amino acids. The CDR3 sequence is CSARDRLYQPQHF. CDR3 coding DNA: TGCAGTGCTAGAGACCGCTTATATCAGCCCCAGCATTTT.

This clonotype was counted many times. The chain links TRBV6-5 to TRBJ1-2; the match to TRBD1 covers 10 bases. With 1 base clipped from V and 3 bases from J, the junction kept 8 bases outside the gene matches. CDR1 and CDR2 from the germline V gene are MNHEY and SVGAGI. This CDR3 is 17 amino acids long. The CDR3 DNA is TGTGCCAGCAGTTACTGGGATGACAGGGGGCGCGACTATGGCTACACCTTC. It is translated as CASSYWDDRGRDYGYTF.

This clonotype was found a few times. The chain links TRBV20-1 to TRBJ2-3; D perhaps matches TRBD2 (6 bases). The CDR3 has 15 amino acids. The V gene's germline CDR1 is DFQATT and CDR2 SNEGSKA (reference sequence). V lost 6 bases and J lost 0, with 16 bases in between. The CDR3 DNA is TGCAGTGCAAATCCACTAGCAGCTAGCACAGATACGCAGTATTTT. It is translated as CSANPLAASTDTQYF.

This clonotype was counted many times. The chain's CDR3 is CASSPGGINEQFF. CDR3 bases: TGCGCCAGCAGCCCCGGCGGGATCAATGAGCAGTTCTTC. The J gene is TRBJ2-1, the V gene TRBV4-1; D is perhaps TRBD2 (6 bases). The CDR3 loop spans 13 amino acids. The ends were cut back, 4 bases at V and 6 bases at J, with 10 bases in the middle. Germline CDR1 and CDR2: MGHRA and YSYEKL.

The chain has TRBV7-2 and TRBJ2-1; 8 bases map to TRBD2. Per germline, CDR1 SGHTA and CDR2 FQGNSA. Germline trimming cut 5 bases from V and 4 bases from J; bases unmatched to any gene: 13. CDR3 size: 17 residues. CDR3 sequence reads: CASSPQARRGVYNEQFF. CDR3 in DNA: TGTGCCAGCAGCCCCCAGGCCAGGCGGGGGGTTTACAATGAGCAGTTCTTC.

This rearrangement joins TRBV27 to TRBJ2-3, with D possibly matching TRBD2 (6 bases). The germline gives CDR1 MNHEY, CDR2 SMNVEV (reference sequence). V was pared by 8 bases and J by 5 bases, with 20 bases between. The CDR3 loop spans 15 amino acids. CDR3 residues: CASERSGLRGDTQYF. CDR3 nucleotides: TGTGCCAGCGAGCGCTCGGGACTCCGAGGAGATACGCAGTATTTT.